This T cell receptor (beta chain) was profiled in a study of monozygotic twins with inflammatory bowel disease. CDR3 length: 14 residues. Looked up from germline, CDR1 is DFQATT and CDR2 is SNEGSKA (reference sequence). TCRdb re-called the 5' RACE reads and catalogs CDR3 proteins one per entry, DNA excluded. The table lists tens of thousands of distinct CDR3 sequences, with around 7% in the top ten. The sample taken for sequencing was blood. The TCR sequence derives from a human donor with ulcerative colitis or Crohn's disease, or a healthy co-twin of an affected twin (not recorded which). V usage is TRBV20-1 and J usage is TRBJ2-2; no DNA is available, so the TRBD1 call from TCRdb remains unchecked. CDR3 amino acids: CSASSGQGPGELFF.